Listed below are T cell receptor beta chains from one sample, sequenced in a study of CD8 T cells in Susac syndrome. MiXCR was run by TCRdb on the immunoSEQ multiplex PCR reads, yielding one entry per CDR3 protein. The table records 180,000 or so distinct CDR3 sequences, around 94% of them present only once. The sequenced material came from CD4+ T cells from PBMCs. The receptor set was obtained from a human donor in good health. Both conserved end residues are part of each CDR3. The order of the fields is CDR3 protein, CDR3 DNA, J gene, clone size, V gene, D gene. D genes are given only for firm matches. Clone size is given for some rows only: seen once, a few or many times, or a class if the clone is expanded.

CATSDAARASTGELFF,TGTGCCACCAGTGACGCGGCGAGGGCGTCGACCGGGGAGCTGTTTTTT,TRBJ2-2,.,TRBV24-1,.
CSVAGLAAVQETQYF,TGCAGCGTTGCTGGACTAGCGGCTGTCCAAGAGACCCAGTACTTC,TRBJ2-5,.,TRBV29-1,TRBD2
CASTFPRYNEQFF,TGTGCCAGCACCTTTCCTAGGTACAATGAGCAGTTCTTC,TRBJ2-1,once,TRBV21-1,.
CATSDDTEAFF,TGTGCCACCAGTGATGACACTGAAGCTTTCTTT,TRBJ1-1,.,TRBV24-1,.
CSVVPVDTQYF,TGCAGCGTTGTTCCCGTGGATACGCAGTATTTT,TRBJ2-3,.,TRBV29-1,.
CASSLAGVIRQPQHF,TGTGCCAGCAGTTTGGCAGGGGTAATCCGTCAGCCCCAGCATTTT,TRBJ1-5,.,TRBV12-3/TRBV12-4,.
CASSLWAAQETQYF,TGTGCCAGCAGCCTATGGGCAGCCCAAGAGACCCAGTACTTC,TRBJ2-5,.,TRBV7-2,.
CASSQHPMGHSGANVLTF,TGCGCCAGCAGCCAACACCCGATGGGGCACTCTGGGGCCAACGTCCTGACTTTC,TRBJ2-6,.,TRBV4-3,.
CSVAGGSNQPQHF,TGCAGCGTTGCAGGGGGGAGCAATCAGCCCCAGCATTTT,TRBJ1-5,.,TRBV29-1,TRBD1
CASSPRTSESTDTQYF,TGTGCCAGCTCACCACGGACTAGCGAGAGCACAGATACGCAGTATTTT,TRBJ2-3,.,TRBV18,TRBD2